A selection of T cell receptor beta chains follows, all from one sample in a study of blood T cell repertoires in COVID-19. This table comes from immunoSEQ multiplex PCR, and its TCRdb copy is limited to in-frame clones, with some not included. The sample includes 60,000 or so clones, more than 75% seen only once; the top ten take around 6.9%. Sequencing used peripheral blood. These receptors were collected from a man in his sixties with active or convalescent COVID-19. Both conserved end residues are part of each CDR3.

TRBJ2-7 | TRBV29-1 | CSVTTGLAGAEQYF
TRBJ1-4 | TRBV10-3 | CAISESRTRGEKLFF
TRBJ2-1 | TRBV28 | CASLGLAGANSYNEQFF
TRBJ1-6 | TRBV5-1 | CASSPRQGSSYNSPLHF
TRBJ2-1 | TRBV15 | CATSRGSRGSDNEQFF
TRBJ2-1 | TRBV5-1 | CASSLVSRVEQFF
TRBJ2-1 | TRBV3-1/TRBV3-2 | CASSQDLGAWNNEQFF
TRBJ2-3 | TRBV18 | CASQTSGTDTQYF
TRBJ2-2 | TRBV19 | CASRNRGDTGELFF
TRBJ1-5 | TRBV5-6 | CASSSLGGGVGQPQHF
TRBJ2-7 | TRBV9 | CASSLGLAGRHEQYF
TRBJ1-2 | TRBV27 | CASSRDRAHSANYGYTF
TRBJ1-1 | TRBV7-2 | CASSLVAGNENTEAFF
TRBJ2-1 | TRBV11-2 | CASSFTFSSGGAFNEQFF
TRBJ1-5 | TRBV7-2 | CASSASTGEQPQHF
TRBJ1-1 | TRBV3-1/TRBV3-2 | CASSPFRTGRTEAFF
TRBJ1-1 | TRBV24-1 | CATNVEGSTEAFF
TRBJ1-1 | TRBV6-5 | CATLGQKNTEAFF
TRBJ2-7 | TRBV6-5 | CATTTGNPYEQYF
TRBJ1-5 | TRBV19 | CASTAGVWNQPQHF
TRBJ1-5 | TRBV19 | CASRLRDNNQPQHF
TRBJ2-3 | TRBV14 | CASSFGTSGRALPDTQYF
TRBJ2-3 | TRBV28 | CASSQPGLAAPRDTQYF
TRBJ2-5 | TRBV4-1 | CASSRGQGDGETQYF
TRBJ1-4 | TRBV4-2 | CASSQEGRGKLFF
TRBJ2-2 | TRBV7-9 | CASSLLASGELFF
TRBJ1-6 | TRBV12-3/TRBV12-4 | CASSSTANSPLHF
TRBJ2-1 | TRBV5-1 | CASSLGSGSLQEQFF
TRBJ1-1 | TRBV5-6 | CASTDLGGAVNTEAFF
TRBJ1-4 | TRBV19 | CASSLQGNEKLFF
TRBJ2-1 | TRBV20-1 | CSASLGGGIDNEQFF
TRBJ1-5 | TRBV11-2 | CASSEQENQPQHF
TRBJ1-2 | TRBV10-3 | CAISHEPMNYGYTF
TRBJ1-2 | TRBV19 | CASSIADGQGYGYTF
TRBJ2-5 | TRBV7-9 | CASDQGDGRETQYF
TRBJ2-7 | TRBV9 | CASSPDRGIEQYF
TRBJ2-5 | TRBV29-1 | CSPYRQGREGETQYF
TRBJ1-1 | TRBV19 | CASRKKGEHTEAFF
TRBJ2-7 | TRBV9 | CASSVDPGLPGEQYF
TRBJ2-7 | TRBV9 | CASSVAPGNSYEQYF
TRBJ1-4 | TRBV4-1 | CASSRRDSEKLFF
TRBJ1-2 | TRBV27 | CASSRQGNYGYTF
TRBJ1-5 | TRBV29-1 | CSAVKSGGNQPQHF
TRBJ1-2 | TRBV6-1 | CASSEPGSGYGYTF
TRBJ2-3 | TRBV4-2 | CASRPGLRSTDTQYF
TRBJ2-1 | TRBV5-1 | CASSLEGSGSSYNEQFF